These 17 T cell receptor beta chains share one sample of origin, sequenced in a study of shared clonotypes between healthy human individuals. Here immunoSEQ multiplex PCR was the method, and the copy in TCRdb shows in-frame clones only, minus some. The data show about 680,000 clones, about 92% seen once. The naive CD8 population came from CD45RO-negative cells selected for CCR7, without terminally differentiated effector memory CD45RA+ cells. Sequencing input: naive CD8+ T cells sorted from blood. Receptors were obtained from a man aged 30-40 years in good health.

The chain is built from TRBV5-6 and TRBJ2-7; D gene ambiguous. From germline, CDR1 is SGHDT and CDR2 YYEEEE. The CDR3 is 15 amino acids. Between the trimmed V and J ends, which lost 0 bases and 0 bases, there was a span of 10 bases. The CDR3 DNA sequence: TGTGCCAGCAGCTTGGCCTGGACCAACTCCTACGAGCAGTACTTC. Translated: CASSLAWTNSYEQYF. The variable domain in full, with the rest retrieved from reference TRBV5-6 and TRBJ2-7, is DAGVTQSPTHLIKTRGQQVTLRCSPKSGHDTVSWYQQALGQGPQFIFQYYEEEERQRGNFPDRFSGHQFPNYSSELNVNALLLGDSALYLCASSLAWTNSYEQYFGPGTRLTVT.

The gene calls are TRBV15 and TRBJ2-1, with D uncertain. The CDR3 loop spans 15 amino acids. The germline V gene encodes CDR1 LNHNV and CDR2 YYDKDF (reference sequence). Trimming shortened V by 0 bases and J by 3 bases, and 9 bases separated the two germline ends. The CDR3 spells CATSRESANYNEQFF. CDR3 sequence (DNA): TGTGCCACCAGCAGAGAGTCGGCTAACTACAATGAGCAGTTCTTC.

V gene TRBV30 combines with J gene TRBJ2-2, with D possibly being TRBD1 (5 bases). The V end was cut by 4 bases, the J end by 6 bases, with 12 bases between. The CDR3 spans 13 residues. Germline lookup yields CDR1 GTSNPN and CDR2 SVGIG (reference sequence). The CDR3 loop reads CAWNLGAAGELFF. In nucleotides, the CDR3 is TGTGCCTGGAACCTAGGGGCCGCCGGGGAGCTGTTTTTT.

The chain carries TRBV9 and TRBJ2-3; D perhaps matches TRBD2 (5 bases). CDR1 SGDLS and CDR2 YYNGEE come from the germline V gene. This CDR3 is built from 15 residues. V dropped 0 bases and J dropped 2 bases, with 10 bases sitting between them. The CDR3 DNA is TGTGCCAGCAGCGTAGGAGGGTTCCCCACAGATACGCAGTATTTT. This sequence encodes CASSVGGFPTDTQYF.

The J gene is TRBJ2-1, the V gene TRBV5-5; D is possibly TRBD2 (6 bases). CDR1 SGHKS and CDR2 YYEKEE come from the germline V gene (reference sequence). The germline V and J ends were trimmed by 0 bases and 2 bases, with 15 bases remaining between them. CDR3 size: 17 residues. The CDR3 protein is CASSLEGVGGAYNEQFF. The CDR3 region has the DNA TGTGCCAGCAGCTTGGAGGGAGTGGGGGGAGCCTACAATGAGCAGTTCTTC.

The genes are TRBV5-1 and TRBJ2-2; 7 bases fit TRBD2. The germline CDR1 and CDR2 sequences are SGHRS and YFSETQ. The CDR3 runs to 18 residues. V shed 0 bases and J 2 bases; nucleotides not matched to a gene: 10. CDR3 sequence reads: CASSLGGLVPINTGELFF. In nucleotides, the CDR3 is TGCGCCAGCAGCTTGGGCGGACTAGTGCCAATAAACACCGGGGAGCTGTTTTTT.

This chain links TRBV2 with TRBJ2-6, with D possibly being TRBD1 (6 bases). The CDR3 loop spans 16 amino acids. Per the germline V gene, CDR1 is SNHLY and CDR2 is FYNNEI. The V end lost 3 bases, the J end lost 2 bases, and 11 bases lay between the germline ends. The CDR3 region is CASSDLAGAGANVLTF. In DNA, the CDR3 is TGTGCCAGCAGTGATTTAGCAGGGGCTGGGGCCAACGTCCTGACTTTC. The entire variable domain, with the rest obtained from reference TRBV2 and TRBJ2-6, is as follows: EPEVTQTPSHQVTQMGQEVILRCVPISNHLYFYWYRQILGQKVEFLVSFYNNEISEKSEIFDDQFSVERPDGSNFTLKIRSTKLEDSAMYFCASSDLAGAGANVLTFGAGSRLTVL.

The chain combines TRBV7-9 with TRBJ2-1; D perhaps matches TRBD2 (5 bases). There are 15 residues in the CDR3. V was clipped by 2 bases and J by 6 bases, with 14 bases between them. The germline V gene encodes CDR1 SEHNR and CDR2 FQNEAQ (reference sequence). The CDR3 nucleotides read TGTGCCAGCAGCTTAACACTAGATCCCCTCAATGAGCAGTTCTTC. Protein product: CASSLTLDPLNEQFF.

J is TRBJ2-3 and V is TRBV29-1, with 13 positions matching TRBD2. J was trimmed by 0 bases and V by 4 bases; bases with no gene match: 7. This CDR3 is 17 amino acids long. CDR1 is SQVTM and CDR2 is ANQGSEA in the germline V gene. This chain's CDR3 is CSVGGLAGVISTDTQYF. The CDR3 bases are TGCAGCGTTGGAGGACTAGCGGGAGTGATCAGCACAGATACGCAGTATTTT.

The V call is TRBV7-9, the J call TRBJ2-5, with TRBD2 as a possible D gene (5 bases). Trimming removed 8 bases from V and 5 bases from J, with 15 bases in between. Germline CDR1 SEHNR, CDR2 FQNEAQ (reference sequence). The length of the CDR3 is 13 residues. The CDR3 DNA follows: TGTGCCAGCGGTGCGAGGGTTGTCGAGACCCAGTACTTC. Its protein is CASGARVVETQYF.

This rearrangement joins TRBV7-6 to TRBJ2-3, with 14 bases lining up with TRBD2. Germline CDR1 reads SGHVS; CDR2 reads FNYEAQ. The CDR3 has 17 amino acids. J gave up 5 bases and V 4 bases, and 8 bases lay outside the gene matches. CDR3 in DNA: TGTGCCAGCAGCTCCCGGGGACTAGCGGGAGATAAAGATACGCAGTATTTT. Amino acid sequence: CASSSRGLAGDKDTQYF. The full variable domain, completed using reference TRBV7-6 and TRBJ2-3, is GAGVSQSPRYKVTKRGQDVALRCDPISGHVSLYWYRQALGQGPEFLTYFNYEAQQDKSGLPNDRFSAERPEGSISTLTIQRTEQRDSAMYRCASSSRGLAGDKDTQYFGPGTRLTVL.

The rearrangement links TRBV5-1 to TRBJ2-5; perhaps D is TRBD1 or TRBD2 (5 bases each). V was clipped by 1 base and J by 5 bases, with 15 bases between them. Germline V gene lookup returns CDR1 SGHRS and CDR2 YFSETQ. The CDR3 spans 15 residues. This CDR3 is CASSLKQEESETQYF. The CDR3, as DNA: TGCGCCAGCAGCTTGAAACAGGAGGAGTCGGAGACCCAGTACTTC.

This sequence joins TRBV9 and TRBJ2-1, with TRBD2 identical over 10 bases. V lost 7 bases, J lost 5 bases, and 9 bases stayed unmatched. The V gene's germline CDR1 is SGDLS and CDR2 YYNGEE. The CDR3 loop spans 15 amino acids. The CDR3 loop reads CASSTRTSGNNEQFF. In nucleotides, the CDR3 is TGTGCCAGCTCTACGAGGACTAGCGGCAACAATGAGCAGTTCTTC. The entire variable domain, with the rest obtained from reference TRBV9 and TRBJ2-1, is as follows: DSGVTQTPKHLITATGQRVTLRCSPRSGDLSVYWYQQSLDQGLQFLIQYYNGEERAKGNILERFSAQQFPDLHSELNLSSLELGDSALYFCASSTRTSGNNEQFFGPGTRLTVL.

The chain is built from TRBV11-2 and TRBJ2-1, with 9 bases aligning to TRBD1. CDR3 length equals 14 residues. Germline V gene lookup returns CDR1 SGHAT and CDR2 FQNNGV. V lost 3 bases, J lost 5 bases, and 2 bases stayed unmatched. DNA for the CDR3: TGTGCCAGCAGCTTTGGGACAGGGAACAATGAGCAGTTCTTC. It is translated as CASSFGTGNNEQFF. Supplemented by reference TRBV11-2 and TRBJ2-1, the full variable domain reads EAGVAQSPRYKIIEKRQSVAFWCNPISGHATLYWYQQILGQGPKLLIQFQNNGVVDDSQLPKDRFSAERLKGVDSTLKIQPAKLEDSAVYLCASSFGTGNNEQFFGPGTRLTVL.

V usage is TRBV28 and J usage is TRBJ1-3, with D tentatively TRBD1 (6 bases). V was trimmed by 6 bases and J by 0 bases, leaving 18 bases between them. The germline V gene has CDR1 MDHEN and CDR2 SYDVKM. CDR3 length equals 17 residues. CDR3 DNA sequence: TGTGCCAGCAGCCCCGGGGGCGGGTTAACCTCTGGAAACACCATATATTTT. Its protein is CASSPGGGLTSGNTIYF.

This chain joins TRBV6-1 and TRBJ1-2; TRBD1 might be the D (5 bases). V shed 1 base and J shed 6 bases, with 21 bases lying between them. There are 17 residues in the CDR3. CDR1 is MNHNS and CDR2 is SASEGT in the germline V gene. CDR3 region: CASSEDGGLAALDGYTF. CDR3 nucleotides: TGTGCCAGCAGTGAAGATGGGGGGTTGGCAGCGCTTGATGGCTACACCTTC.

The CDR3 DNA reads as TGTGCCAGCAGACAATACACTGGACAGGGGAGCTCCTACGAGCAGTACTTC. Its translation is CASRQYTGQGSSYEQYF. The chain couples TRBV27 to TRBJ2-7; the match to TRBD1 covers 9 bases. Germline CDR1 is MNHEY and CDR2 is SMNVEV (reference sequence). The CDR3 runs to 17 residues. The junction had 12 bases not matched to a gene; V was cut back by 6 bases and J by 0 bases.